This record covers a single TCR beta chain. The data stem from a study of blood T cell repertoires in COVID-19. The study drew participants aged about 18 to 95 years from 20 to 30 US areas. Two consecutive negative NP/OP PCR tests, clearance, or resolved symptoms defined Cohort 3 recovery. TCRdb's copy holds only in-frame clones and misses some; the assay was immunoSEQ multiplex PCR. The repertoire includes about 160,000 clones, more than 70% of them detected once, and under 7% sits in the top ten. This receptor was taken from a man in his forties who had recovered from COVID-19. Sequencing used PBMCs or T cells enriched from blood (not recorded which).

CDR3 bases: TGTGCCAGCAGCTCACTATGGGACAGCACTGAAGCTTTCTTT. Translating gives CASSSLWDSTEAFF. The chain recombines TRBV7-9 with TRBJ1-1; 7 bases agree with TRBD1. The trim removed 4 bases at V and 4 bases at J, leaving 6 bases unmatched. The germline V gene encodes CDR1 SEHNR and CDR2 FQNEAQ (reference sequence). The CDR3 totals 14 residues.